This TCR beta chain was sequenced for a study of cytomegalovirus exposure and HLA in healthy donors. Findings and limits, study-wide: Further analysis was carried out later, and it showed several of the most significant clusters appearing linked to common viral pathogens. Excluded were some V segments that proved indistinguishable, including TRBV6-2 and TRBV6-3.

In regard to this clone: Its matching antigen is unknown. Other DNA sequences in the same sample also yield this CDR3.

V was cut by 2 bases and J by 1 base, with 8 bases left in between. The germline V gene has CDR1 SEHNR and CDR2 FQNEAQ (reference sequence). This CDR3 has 14 amino acids. The PCR had 60 Vbeta and 13 Jbeta primers. Under the authors' procedure: Among the unique TCR beta chains that a later analysis counted, about 85 million in all, roughly 11 million were shared. Sequencing used immunoSEQ multiplex PCR; TCRdb keeps in-frame clones, though not all of them. V and J calls and clone size are given by that table; D and trimming were obtained from the DNA. The table lists 250,000 to 350,000 clones, around 90% of them singletons.

This TCR derives from a woman aged 18-29 years in good health and CMV-seronegative. The genes are TRBV7-9 and TRBJ1-1; no reliable D call. The material sequenced was PBMCs. The CDR3 spells CASSLLAENTEAFF. The CDR3 region has the DNA TGTGCCAGCAGCTTATTGGCAGAGAACACTGAAGCTTTCTTT.